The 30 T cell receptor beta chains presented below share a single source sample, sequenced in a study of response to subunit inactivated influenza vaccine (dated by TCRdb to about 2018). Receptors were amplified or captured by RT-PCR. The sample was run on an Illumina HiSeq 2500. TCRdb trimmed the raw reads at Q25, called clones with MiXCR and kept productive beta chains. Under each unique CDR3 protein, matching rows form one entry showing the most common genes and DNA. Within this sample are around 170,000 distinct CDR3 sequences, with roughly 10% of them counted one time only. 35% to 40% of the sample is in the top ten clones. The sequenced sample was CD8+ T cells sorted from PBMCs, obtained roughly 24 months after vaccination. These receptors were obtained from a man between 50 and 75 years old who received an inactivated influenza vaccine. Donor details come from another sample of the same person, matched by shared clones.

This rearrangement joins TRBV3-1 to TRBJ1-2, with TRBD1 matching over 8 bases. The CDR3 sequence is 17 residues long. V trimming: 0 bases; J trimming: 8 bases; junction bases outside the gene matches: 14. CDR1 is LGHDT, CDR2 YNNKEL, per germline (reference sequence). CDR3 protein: CASSQEFCARGRWGYTF. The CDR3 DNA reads TGTGCCAGCAGCCAAGAGTTTTGTGCCAGGGGGCGATGGGGCTACACCTTC. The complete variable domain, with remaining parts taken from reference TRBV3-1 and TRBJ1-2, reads DTAVSQTPKYLVTQMGNDKSIKCEQNLGHDTMYWYKQDSKKFLKIMFSYNNKELIINETVPNRFSPKSPDKAHLNLHINSLELGDSAVYFCASSQEFCARGRWGYTFGSGTRLTVV.

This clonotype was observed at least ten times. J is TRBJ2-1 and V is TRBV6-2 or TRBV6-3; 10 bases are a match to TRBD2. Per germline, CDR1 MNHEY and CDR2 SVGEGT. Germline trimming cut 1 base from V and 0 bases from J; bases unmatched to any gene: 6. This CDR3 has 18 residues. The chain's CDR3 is CASSYLAASGSSYNEQFF. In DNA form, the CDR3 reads TGTGCCAGCAGTTACTTAGCGGCTAGCGGGAGCTCCTACAATGAGCAGTTCTTC.

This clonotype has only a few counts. The CDR3 DNA is TGTGCCAGCAGTTATGGTAGTACGGGACGGATAGATTCACCCCTCCACTTT. Its protein product is CASSYGSTGRIDSPLHF. V usage is TRBV6-5 and J usage is TRBJ1-6; possibly TRBD1 for D (5 bases). The CDR3 has 17 residues. V lost 3 bases, J lost 8 bases, and 20 bases lay in between. The germline gives CDR1 MNHEY, CDR2 SVGAGI.

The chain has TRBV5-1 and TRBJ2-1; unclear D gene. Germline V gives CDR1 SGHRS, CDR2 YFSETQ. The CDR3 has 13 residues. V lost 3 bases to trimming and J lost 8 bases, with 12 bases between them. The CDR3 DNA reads TGCGCCAGCAGCTCACCGTTGTCCCATGAGCAGTTCTTC. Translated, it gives CASSSPLSHEQFF.

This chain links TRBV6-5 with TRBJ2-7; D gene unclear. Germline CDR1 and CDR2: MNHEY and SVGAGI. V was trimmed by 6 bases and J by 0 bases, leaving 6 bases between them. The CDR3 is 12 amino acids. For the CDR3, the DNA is TGTGCCAGCAGCCATGGCTCCTACGAGCAGTACTTC. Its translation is CASSHGSYEQYF.

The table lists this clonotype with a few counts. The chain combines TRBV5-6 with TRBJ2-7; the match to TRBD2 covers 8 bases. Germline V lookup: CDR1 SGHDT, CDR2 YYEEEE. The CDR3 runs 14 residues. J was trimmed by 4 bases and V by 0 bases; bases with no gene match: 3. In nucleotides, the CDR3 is TGTGCCAGCAGCTTGGCGGTAGCGGGGTACGAGCAGTACTTC. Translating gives CASSLAVAGYEQYF.

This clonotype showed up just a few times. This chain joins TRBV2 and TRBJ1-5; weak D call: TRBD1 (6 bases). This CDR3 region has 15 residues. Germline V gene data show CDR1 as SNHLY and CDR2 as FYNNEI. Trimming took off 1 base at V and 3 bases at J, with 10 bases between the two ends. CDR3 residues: CASSEVGGDNQPQHF. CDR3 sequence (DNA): TGTGCCAGCAGTGAAGTAGGGGGGGACAATCAGCCCCAGCATTTT.

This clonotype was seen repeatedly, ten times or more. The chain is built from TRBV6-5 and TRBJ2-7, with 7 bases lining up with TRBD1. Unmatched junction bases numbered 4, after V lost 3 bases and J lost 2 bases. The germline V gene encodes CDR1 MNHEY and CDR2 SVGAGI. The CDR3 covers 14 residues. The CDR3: CASSYTGQAYEQYF. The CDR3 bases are TGTGCCAGCAGTTATACCGGACAGGCCTACGAGCAGTACTTC.

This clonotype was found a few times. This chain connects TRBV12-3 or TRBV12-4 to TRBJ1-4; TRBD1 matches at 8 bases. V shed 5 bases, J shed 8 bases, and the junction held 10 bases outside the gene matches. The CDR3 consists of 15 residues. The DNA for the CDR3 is TGTGCCAGCAGTCGCACAGGGGGAGATATCGAAAAACTGTTTTTT. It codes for CASSRTGGDIEKLFF.

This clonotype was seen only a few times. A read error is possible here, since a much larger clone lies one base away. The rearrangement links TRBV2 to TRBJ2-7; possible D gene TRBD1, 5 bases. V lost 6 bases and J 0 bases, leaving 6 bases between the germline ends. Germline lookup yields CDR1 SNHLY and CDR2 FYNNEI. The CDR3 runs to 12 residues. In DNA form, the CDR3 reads TGTGCCAGCAGGGACATCTCCTACGAGCAGTACTTC. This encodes CASRDISYEQYF.

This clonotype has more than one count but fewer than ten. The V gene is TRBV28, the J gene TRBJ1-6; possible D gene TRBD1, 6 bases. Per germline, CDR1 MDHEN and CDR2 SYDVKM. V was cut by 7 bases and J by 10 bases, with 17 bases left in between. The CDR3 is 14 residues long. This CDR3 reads CASTLVGAVSPLHF. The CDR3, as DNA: TGTGCCAGCACCTTGGTGGGGGCTGTATCACCCCTCCACTTT.

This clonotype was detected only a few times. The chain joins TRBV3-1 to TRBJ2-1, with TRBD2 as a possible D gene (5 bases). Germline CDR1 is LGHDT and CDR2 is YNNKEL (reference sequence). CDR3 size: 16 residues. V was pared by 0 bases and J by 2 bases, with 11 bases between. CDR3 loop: CASSQDLRGTYNEQFF. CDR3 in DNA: TGTGCCAGCAGCCAAGATCTACGGGGAACCTACAATGAGCAGTTCTTC.

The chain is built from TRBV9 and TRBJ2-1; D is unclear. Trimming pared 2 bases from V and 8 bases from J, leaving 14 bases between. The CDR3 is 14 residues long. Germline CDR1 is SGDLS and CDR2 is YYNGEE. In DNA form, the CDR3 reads TGTGCCAGCAGCGTGGAACTGGTTGGGGATGAGCAGTTCTTC. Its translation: CASSVELVGDEQFF.

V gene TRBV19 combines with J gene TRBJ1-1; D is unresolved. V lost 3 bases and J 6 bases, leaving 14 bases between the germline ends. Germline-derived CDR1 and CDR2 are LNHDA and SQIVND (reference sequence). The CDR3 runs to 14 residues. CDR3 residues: CASSIPRWPAEAFF. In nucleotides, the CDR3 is TGTGCCAGTAGTATTCCTCGGTGGCCCGCTGAAGCTTTCTTT.

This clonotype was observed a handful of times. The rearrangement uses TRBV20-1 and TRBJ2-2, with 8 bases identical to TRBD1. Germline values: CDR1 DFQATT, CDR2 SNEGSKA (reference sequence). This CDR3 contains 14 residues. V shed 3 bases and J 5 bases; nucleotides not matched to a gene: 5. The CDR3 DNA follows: TGCAGTGCTAGGGACAGGGCTTGGACCGGGGAGCTGTTTTTT. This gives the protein CSARDRAWTGELFF.

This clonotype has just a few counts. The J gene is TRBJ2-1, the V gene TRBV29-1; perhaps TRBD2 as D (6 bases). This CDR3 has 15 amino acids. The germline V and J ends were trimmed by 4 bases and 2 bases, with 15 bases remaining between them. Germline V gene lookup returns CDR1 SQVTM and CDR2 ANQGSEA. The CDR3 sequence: CSVVAQGEAYNEQFF. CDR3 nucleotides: TGCAGCGTTGTCGCTCAAGGGGAGGCCTACAATGAGCAGTTCTTC.

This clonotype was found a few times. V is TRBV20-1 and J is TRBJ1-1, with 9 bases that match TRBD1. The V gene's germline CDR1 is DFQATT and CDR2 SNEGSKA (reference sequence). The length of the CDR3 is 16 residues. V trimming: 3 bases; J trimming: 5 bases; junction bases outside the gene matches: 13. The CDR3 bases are TGCAGTGCTAGTGACGGTTACAGGGGGCAAGGGACTGAAGCTTTCTTT. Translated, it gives CSASDGYRGQGTEAFF.

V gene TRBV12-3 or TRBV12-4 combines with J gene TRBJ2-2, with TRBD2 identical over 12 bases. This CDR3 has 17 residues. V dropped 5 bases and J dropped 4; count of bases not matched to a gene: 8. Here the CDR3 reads CASSALILAGGTGELFF. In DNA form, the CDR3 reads TGTGCCAGCAGTGCCCTTATACTAGCGGGGGGCACCGGGGAGCTGTTTTTT.

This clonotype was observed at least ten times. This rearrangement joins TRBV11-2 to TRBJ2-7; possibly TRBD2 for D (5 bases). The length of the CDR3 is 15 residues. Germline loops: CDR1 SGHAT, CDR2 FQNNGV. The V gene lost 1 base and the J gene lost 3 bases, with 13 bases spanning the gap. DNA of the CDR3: TGTGCCAGCAGCTTAGGAAATACGGGGTACTACGAGCAGTACTTC. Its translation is CASSLGNTGYYEQYF. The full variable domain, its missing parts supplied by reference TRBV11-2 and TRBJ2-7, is EAGVAQSPRYKIIEKRQSVAFWCNPISGHATLYWYQQILGQGPKLLIQFQNNGVVDDSQLPKDRFSAERLKGVDSTLKIQPAKLEDSAVYLCASSLGNTGYYEQYFGPGTRLTVT.

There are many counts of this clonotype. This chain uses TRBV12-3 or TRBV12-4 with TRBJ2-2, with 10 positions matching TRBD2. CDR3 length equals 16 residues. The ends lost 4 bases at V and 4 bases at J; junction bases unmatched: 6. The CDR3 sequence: CASSSLAGAGTGELFF. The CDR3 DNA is TGTGCCAGCAGTTCGCTAGCGGGGGCGGGCACCGGGGAGCTGTTTTTT.

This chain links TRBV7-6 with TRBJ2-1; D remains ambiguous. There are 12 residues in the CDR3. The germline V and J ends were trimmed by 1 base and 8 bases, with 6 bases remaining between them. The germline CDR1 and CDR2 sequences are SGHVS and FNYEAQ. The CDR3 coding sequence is TGTGCCAGCAGCTTAGTGGCTCATGAGCAGTTCTTC. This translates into CASSLVAHEQFF.

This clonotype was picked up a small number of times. CDR3 sequence reads: CASSKVVFGSLAYEQYF. The CDR3 nucleotides are TGTGCCAGCAGCAAAGTTGTCTTTGGCAGCCTTGCCTACGAGCAGTACTTC. The chain has TRBV21-1 and TRBJ2-7. TRBV21-1 is termed a pseudogene. The CDR3 contains 17 residues.

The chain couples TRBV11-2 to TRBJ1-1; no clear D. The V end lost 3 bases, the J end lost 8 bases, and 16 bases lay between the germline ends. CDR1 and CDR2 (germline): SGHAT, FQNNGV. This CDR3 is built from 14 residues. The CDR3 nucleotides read TGTGCCAGCAGCTTTTCTCCGACGGGCGAAGAAGCTTTCTTT. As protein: CASSFSPTGEEAFF.

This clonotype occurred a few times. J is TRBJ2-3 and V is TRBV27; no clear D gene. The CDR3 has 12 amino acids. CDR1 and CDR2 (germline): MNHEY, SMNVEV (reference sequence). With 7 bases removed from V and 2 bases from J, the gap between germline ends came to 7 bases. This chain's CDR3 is CASMGVTDTQYF. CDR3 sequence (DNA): TGTGCCAGCATGGGCGTCACAGATACGCAGTATTTT.

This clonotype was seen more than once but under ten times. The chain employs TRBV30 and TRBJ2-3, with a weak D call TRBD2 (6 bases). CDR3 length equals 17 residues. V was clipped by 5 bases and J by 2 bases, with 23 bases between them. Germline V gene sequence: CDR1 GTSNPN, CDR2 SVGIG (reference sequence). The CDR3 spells CAWEGFFAGMITDTQYF. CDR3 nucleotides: TGTGCCTGGGAGGGGTTCTTCGCGGGGATGATCACAGATACGCAGTATTTT.

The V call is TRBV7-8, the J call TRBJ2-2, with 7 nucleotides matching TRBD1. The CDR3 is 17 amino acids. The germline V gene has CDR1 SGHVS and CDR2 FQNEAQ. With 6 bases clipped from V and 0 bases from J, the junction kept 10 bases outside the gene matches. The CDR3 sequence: CASSPDRHPTNTGELFF. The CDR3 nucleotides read TGTGCCAGCAGTCCGGACAGGCATCCCACGAACACCGGGGAGCTGTTTTTT.

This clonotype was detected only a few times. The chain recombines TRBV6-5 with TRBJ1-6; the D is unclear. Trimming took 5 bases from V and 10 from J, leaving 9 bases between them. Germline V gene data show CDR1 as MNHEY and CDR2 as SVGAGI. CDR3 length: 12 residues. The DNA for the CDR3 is TGTGCCAGCAGTGGCGGACGATCACCCCTCCACTTT. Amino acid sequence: CASSGGRSPLHF.

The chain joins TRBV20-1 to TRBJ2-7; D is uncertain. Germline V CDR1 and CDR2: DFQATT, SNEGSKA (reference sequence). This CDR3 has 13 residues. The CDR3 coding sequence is TGCCTGCCGGGCAGTCTGAGCTCCTACGAGCAGTACTTC. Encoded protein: CLPGSLSSYEQYF.

The CDR3 loop is CASSHRISHEQFF. CDR3 DNA: TGTGCCAGCAGCCATAGGATTTCGCATGAGCAGTTCTTC. The rearrangement uses TRBV11-2 and TRBJ2-1; D is ambiguous. The germline gives CDR1 SGHAT, CDR2 FQNNGV. The germline V and J ends were trimmed by 5 bases and 8 bases, with 13 bases remaining between them. The CDR3 covers 13 residues.

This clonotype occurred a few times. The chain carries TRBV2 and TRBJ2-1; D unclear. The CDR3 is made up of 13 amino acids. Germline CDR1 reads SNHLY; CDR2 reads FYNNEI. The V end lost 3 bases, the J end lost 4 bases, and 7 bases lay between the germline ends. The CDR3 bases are TGTGCCAGCAGTGAGAAGACTTACAATGAGCAGTTCTTC. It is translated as CASSEKTYNEQFF. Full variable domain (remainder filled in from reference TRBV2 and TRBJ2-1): EPEVTQTPSHQVTQMGQEVILRCVPISNHLYFYWYRQILGQKVEFLVSFYNNEISEKSEIFDDQFSVERPDGSNFTLKIRSTKLEDSAMYFCASSEKTYNEQFFGPGTRLTVL.